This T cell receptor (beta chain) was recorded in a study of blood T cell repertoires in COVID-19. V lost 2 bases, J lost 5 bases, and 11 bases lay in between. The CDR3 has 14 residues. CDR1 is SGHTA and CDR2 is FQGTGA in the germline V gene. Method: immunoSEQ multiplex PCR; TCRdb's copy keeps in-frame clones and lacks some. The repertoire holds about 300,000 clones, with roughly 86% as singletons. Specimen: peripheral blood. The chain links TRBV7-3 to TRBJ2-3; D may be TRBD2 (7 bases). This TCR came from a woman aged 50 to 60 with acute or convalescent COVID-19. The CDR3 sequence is CASSLGGAEDTQYF. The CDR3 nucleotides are TGTGCCAGCAGCTTAGGGGGGGCGGAAGATACGCAGTATTTT.